Following are 27 T cell receptor beta chains from one sample sequenced in a study of blood T cells in healthy people across ages. Alongside a J-beta primer mix, a sample-barcoded 5' primer served in a second PCR lasting about 7 to 11 cycles. TCRdb processed the 5' RACE reads anew with MiXCR; each CDR3 protein has one entry. The data contain about 640,000 distinct CDR3 sequences, about 28% of them singletons. Sequences were obtained from blood. The receptor source for this set is a woman older than 75 in good health.

The chain combines TRBV5-1 with TRBJ1-1; D is uncertain. Germline V gives CDR1 SGHRS, CDR2 YFSETQ. V was shortened by 6 bases and J by 1 base, with 7 bases between the two germline ends. The CDR3 extends over 12 amino acids. This CDR3 is CASKFPNTEAFF. DNA of the CDR3: TGCGCCAGCAAATTCCCGAACACTGAAGCTTTCTTT.

This clonotype was found many times. V usage is TRBV20-1 and J usage is TRBJ2-7; D unclear. The V gene lost 2 bases and the J gene lost 5 bases, with 7 bases spanning the gap. The CDR3 is 11 amino acids. CDR1 is DFQATT and CDR2 is SNEGSKA in the germline V gene (reference sequence). CDR3: CSARKGNEQYF. The CDR3 region has the DNA TGCAGTGCTAGAAAAGGGAACGAGCAGTACTTC.

There are many counts of this clonotype. This clone may be a read error of a much larger clone one base away. The chain has TRBV20-1 and TRBJ2-5; possible D gene TRBD2, 6 bases. The ends were cut back, 6 bases at V and 11 bases at J, with 16 bases in the middle. CDR1 DFQATT and CDR2 SNEGSKA come from the germline V gene (reference sequence). This CDR3 region has 11 residues. CDR3: CSARRGNEQYF. The CDR3 DNA follows: TGCAGTGCCCGGCGGGGCAATGAGCAGTACTTC.

This clonotype was observed many times. The CDR3 sequence is CALGAVRGREQYF. CDR3 DNA: TGTGCCCTGGGGGCGGTCAGGGGGCGAGAGCAGTACTTC. The chain joins TRBV28 to TRBJ2-7, with TRBD1 matching over 8 bases. This CDR3 region has 13 residues. V lost 11 bases to trimming and J lost 7 bases; unmatched junction nucleotides: 13. From germline, CDR1 is MDHEN and CDR2 SYDVKM.

This clonotype was seen many times. This rearrangement joins TRBV5-1 to TRBJ2-1; D is perhaps TRBD1 (5 bases). The CDR3 loop spans 16 amino acids. CDR1 and CDR2 from the germline V gene are SGHRS and YFSETQ. Trimming removed 0 bases at V and 8 bases at J, with 18 bases between. In nucleotides, the CDR3 is TGCGCCAGCAGCTTGGCTGGCAGGGTAGTTATTGATGAGCAGTTCTTC. Its translation is CASSLAGRVVIDEQFF.

The chain couples TRBV20-1 to TRBJ2-7, with D maybe TRBD1 (5 bases). The CDR3 covers 15 residues. Germline assignment: CDR1 DFQATT and CDR2 SNEGSKA (reference sequence). V was shortened by 6 bases and J by 0 bases, with 18 bases between the two germline ends. CDR3 in amino acids: CSALNGHLSSYEQYF. As DNA, the CDR3 is TGCAGTGCGCTTAATGGACACCTGAGCTCCTACGAGCAGTACTTC.

This chain joins TRBV5-4 and TRBJ2-5; 8 positions agree with TRBD1. Trimming removed 4 bases from V and 11 bases from J; junction bases left unmatched: 16. This CDR3 comprises 15 residues. CDR1 is SGHNT and CDR2 is YYREEE in the germline V gene (reference sequence). The DNA for the CDR3 is TGTGCCAGCAGCCGAGGCGGACAGGGCTGGAATGAGCAGTACTTC. Translation gives CASSRGGQGWNEQYF.

This clonotype appeared many times. The genes are TRBV20-1 and TRBJ2-3; the match to TRBD2 covers 7 bases. CDR1 is DFQATT and CDR2 is SNEGSKA in the germline V gene (reference sequence). V dropped 7 bases and J dropped 0; count of bases not matched to a gene: 4. This CDR3 is 13 amino acids long. DNA for the CDR3: TGCAGTGTCCGGCGGGGGAGCACAGATACGCAGTATTTT. This codes for CSVRRGSTDTQYF.

About this clonotype: Being one base from a much bigger clone, this may be a read error. The rearrangement uses TRBV5-1 and TRBJ1-2; D remains ambiguous. Germline assignment: CDR1 SGHRS and CDR2 YFSETQ. The CDR3 contains 13 residues. CDR3 sequence: CANSYGKNYGYTF. The CDR3 nucleotides read TGCGCCAACAGCTACGGGAAGAACTATGGCTACACCTTC.

This clonotype was seen many times. The J gene is TRBJ1-1, the V gene TRBV20-1; D remains ambiguous. Trimming shortened V by 5 bases and J by 4 bases, and 8 bases separated the two germline ends. CDR3 length equals 11 residues. CDR1 and CDR2 (germline): DFQATT, SNEGSKA (reference sequence). CDR3 sequence (DNA): TGCAGTGCTGGATTCAGCACTGAAGCTTTCTTT. It specifies CSAGFSTEAFF.

Comments on this clonotype: This may arise from a read error, as a much more abundant clone is one base away. The chain couples TRBV10-3 to TRBJ2-3, with 12 nucleotides matching TRBD2. CDR1 ENHRY and CDR2 SYGVKD come from the germline V gene. J was trimmed by 4 bases and V by 8 bases; bases with no gene match: 10. The CDR3 is 16 amino acids. The CDR3 loop is CAIGAGASGGADTQYF. The DNA of the CDR3 is TGTGCCATCGGGGCGGGAGCTAGCGGGGGGGCAGATACGCAGTATTTT.

V usage is TRBV20-1 and J usage is TRBJ1-1; D possibly corresponds to TRBD1 (6 bases). Trimming removed 0 bases at V and 1 base at J, with 15 bases between. CDR3 length: 16 residues. Germline V lookup: CDR1 DFQATT, CDR2 SNEGSKA (reference sequence). The CDR3: CSARDHGQHANTEAFF. CDR3 bases: TGCAGTGCTAGAGATCACGGACAGCATGCGAACACTGAAGCTTTCTTT.

V is TRBV6-2 or TRBV6-3 and J is TRBJ2-3; D is unresolved. CDR1 and CDR2 (germline): MNHEY, SVGEGT. Trimming cost V 7 bases and J 2 bases, with 7 bases left between them. This CDR3 contains 12 residues. CDR3 coding DNA: TGTGCCAGCAAATGGAACACAGATACGCAGTATTTT. Protein sequence: CASKWNTDTQYF.

Only a few counts were recorded for this clonotype. CDR3 DNA: TGTGCCAGCAGCGTTCGGAGCGGGAATTCCTACGAGCAGTACTTC. Translated, it gives CASSVRSGNSYEQYF. This chain joins TRBV9 and TRBJ2-7; TRBD2 matches at 7 bases. The germline gives CDR1 SGDLS, CDR2 YYNGEE. The V segment lost 2 bases and the J segment 1 base; nucleotides outside the gene matches: 6. The CDR3 sequence is 15 residues long.

There are many counts of this clonotype. This chain uses TRBV28 with TRBJ2-1; tentatively, D is TRBD2 (5 bases). Germline V lookup: CDR1 MDHEN, CDR2 SYDVKM. The ends were cut back, 2 bases at V and 5 bases at J, with 16 bases in the middle. The CDR3 spans 16 residues. CDR3 sequence (DNA): TGTGCCAGCAGTTTAAGAGGGCGTGGGCTGAACAATGAGCAGTTCTTC. Translated: CASSLRGRGLNNEQFF.

This clonotype was recorded many times. A clone one base away is much larger, so this may be a read error. The rearrangement links TRBV10-3 to TRBJ2-7; TRBD1 might be the D (6 bases). The CDR3 covers 14 residues. V lost 6 bases, J lost 7 bases, and 19 bases lay in between. CDR1 and CDR2 from the germline V gene are ENHRY and SYGVKD. CDR3 in amino acids: CAIRDVGGAWEQYF. CDR3 sequence (DNA): TGTGCCATCAGGGACGTTGGGGGCGCGTGGGAGCAGTACTTC.

In this sample, this clonotype turned up a few times. This chain uses TRBV3-1 with TRBJ2-7, with no clear D. The DNA end is a closer match to TRBJ2-5, so the J assignment may be wrong. Germline loops: CDR1 LGHDT, CDR2 YNNKEL (reference sequence). This CDR3 has 13 residues. DNA for the CDR3: TGTGCCAGCAGCCTTACCATCTTCGGGACCCAGTACTTC. This codes for CASSLTIFGTQYF.

This clonotype showed up many times. The chain couples TRBV20-1 to TRBJ2-7, with 8 positions matching TRBD1. The length of the CDR3 is 14 residues. Germline V lookup: CDR1 DFQATT, CDR2 SNEGSKA (reference sequence). The V segment lost 6 bases and the J segment 2 bases; nucleotides outside the gene matches: 9. CDR3 in DNA: TGCAGTGCCCCCATCGGACAGGGCGCCTACGAGCAGTACTTC. Encoded protein: CSAPIGQGAYEQYF.

The gene calls are TRBV5-1 and TRBJ1-2, with D possibly being TRBD1 (5 bases). This CDR3 comprises 15 residues. V lost 0 bases and J lost 4, with 13 bases in between. CDR1 SGHRS and CDR2 YFSETQ come from the germline V gene. The CDR3 DNA sequence: TGCGCCAGCAGCTTGGATTGGGGCGGGGGCTATGGCTACACCTTC. It yields the protein CASSLDWGGGYGYTF.

This clonotype came up once. The J gene is TRBJ2-5, the V gene TRBV28, with 8 bases matching TRBD2. CDR1 and CDR2 (germline): MDHEN, SYDVKM. The CDR3 has 14 residues. The V and J ends lost 6 bases and 5 bases, in that order; junction bases with no gene match: 8. The CDR3 coding sequence is TGTGCCAGCAGCCCGGGAGGGGCGCTGGAGACCCAGTACTTC. As protein: CASSPGGALETQYF. The variable domain in full, completed from reference TRBV28 and TRBJ2-5, reads DVKVTQSSRYLVKRTGEKVFLECVQDMDHENMFWYRQDPGLGLRLIYFSYDVKMKEKGDIPEGYSVSREKKERFSLILESASTNQTSMYLCASSPGGALETQYFGPGTRLLVL.

The V call is TRBV6-5, the J call TRBJ2-2; D gene ambiguous. Per the germline V gene, CDR1 is MNHEY and CDR2 is SVGAGI. This CDR3 contains 13 residues. Trimming stripped 6 bases from V and 3 bases from J, with 8 bases between. The CDR3 reads CASSWTYTGELFF. The CDR3 bases are TGTGCCAGCAGCTGGACCTACACCGGGGAGCTGTTTTTT.

Concerning this clonotype itself: This may be a read error, as it is one base from a much larger clone. The V call is TRBV10-3, the J call TRBJ2-1, with D possibly TRBD1 on 5 matching bases. The V end was cut by 6 bases, the J end by 10 bases, with 19 bases between. Looked up from germline, CDR1 is ENHRY and CDR2 is SYGVKD. CDR3 length equals 14 residues. CDR3 sequence (DNA): TGTGCCATCAGGGTCGGCAGGGATCAAAAAGAGCAGTTCTTC. As protein: CAIRVGRDQKEQFF.

As to this clonotype: Being one base from a much bigger clone, this may be a read error. The gene calls are TRBV7-2 and TRBJ1-4, with D possibly TRBD1 on 5 matching bases. The CDR3 is 14 residues long. The germline V gene has CDR1 SGHTA and CDR2 FQGNSA. The CDR3 region is CASSSGPGDEKRFF. The CDR3 nucleotides are TGTGCCAGCAGTTCGGGGCCCGGCGATGAAAAACGGTTTTTT. Drawing the rest from reference TRBV7-2 and TRBJ1-4, the complete variable domain is GAGVSQSPSNKVTEKGKDVELRCDPISGHTALYWYRQSLGQGLEFLIYFQGNSAPDKSGLPSDRFSAERTGGSVSTLTIQRTQQEDSAVYLCASSSGPGDEKRFFGSGTQLSVL.

This clonotype was recorded many times. The chain couples TRBV5-1 to TRBJ2-3; D possibly uses TRBD1 or TRBD2 (5 bases each). Germline CDR1 reads SGHRS; CDR2 reads YFSETQ. V lost 4 bases and J 6 bases, leaving 12 bases between the germline ends. The CDR3 runs to 13 residues. CDR3 amino acids: CASSRDPGDTQYF. DNA of the CDR3: TGCGCCAGCAGCCGGGACCCGGGTGATACGCAGTATTTT.

The V gene is TRBV21-1, the J gene TRBJ2-5; TRBD1, the table's D call, was not compared with the DNA. TRBV21-1 is shown as a pseudogene. The CDR3 contains 14 residues. This CDR3 reads CASSEPGQAETQYF. The CDR3 DNA reads TGTGCCAGCAGCGAGCCGGGACAGGCGGAGACCCAGTACTTC.

With respect to this clonotype: At one end the junction does not follow the germline gene, possibly because of a read error. This chain joins TRBV7-3 and TRBJ1-1, with D possibly being TRBD1 (5 bases). The CDR3 is 15 amino acids. In germline, CDR1 is SGHTA, CDR2 FQGTGA. CDR3 DNA sequence: TGTGCCGGCAGCTTAGTCGGGCGGAGGGGCACTGAAGCTTTCTTT. Protein: CAGSLVGRRGTEAFF.

With respect to this clonotype: With a much larger clone just one base away, this may be a read error. This chain uses TRBV29-1 with TRBJ2-3, with TRBD1 as a possible D gene (5 bases). Germline V gene data show CDR1 as SQVTM and CDR2 as ANQGSEA. The CDR3 sequence is 13 residues long. V lost 3 bases and J lost 4, with 11 bases in between. CDR3: CSVEQGRPDTQYF. The CDR3 nucleotides read TGCAGCGTTGAGCAGGGTCGGCCAGATACGCAGTATTTT.